The rows below give T cell receptor beta chains drawn from one sample of a study of blood T cell repertoires in COVID-19. The data were produced by immunoSEQ multiplex PCR, yet TCRdb's version contains in-frame clones alone and is incomplete. The sample lists 100,000 to 150,000 clones; more than 70% were seen once. Sequencing was carried out using peripheral blood. These receptors came from a human donor in a cohort sampled during active COVID-19. The CDR3 runs from the conserved cysteine through the conserved F or W. D genes are given only for firm matches. Size is omitted from some rows. Given values are once, few, many or a class for expanded clones.

v_call	clone_size	j_call	d_call	cdr3_aa	cdr3_nt
TRBV14	-	TRBJ1-2	TRBD1	CASSATGAYGYTF	TGTGCCAGCAGCGCTACAGGGGCCTATGGCTACACCTTC
TRBV28	-	TRBJ2-7	-	CASSASRRSEQYF	TGTGCCAGCAGTGCGAGCCGGAGGAGCGAGCAGTACTTC
TRBV23-1	once	TRBJ2-7	TRBD1	CASSLKTGGKYEQYF	TGCGCCAGCAGTCTAAAGACAGGGGGCAAGTACGAGCAGTACTTC
TRBV7-2	-	TRBJ1-4	TRBD1	CASSYPAGGTNEKLFF	TGTGCCAGCAGTTACCCGGCAGGGGGCACTAATGAAAAACTGTTTTTT
TRBV30	-	TRBJ2-7	TRBD2	CAWSSLAGTYEQYF	TGTGCCTGGAGCTCTCTAGCGGGGACCTACGAGCAGTACTTC
TRBV7-8	-	TRBJ1-2	-	CASGHGRGWQGYTF	TGTGCCAGCGGGCATGGCAGGGGCTGGCAAGGCTACACCTTC
TRBV4-1	-	TRBJ1-1	-	CASSLVQGTEAFF	TGCGCCAGCAGCCTCGTACAGGGAACTGAAGCTTTCTTT
TRBV11-2	-	TRBJ2-7	TRBD2	CASSRGLEQYEQYF	TGTGCCAGCAGCCGGGGACTAGAACAGTACGAGCAGTACTTC
TRBV27	-	TRBJ2-3	TRBD2	CASSLTAGGYLSTDTQYF	TGTGCCAGCAGTTTAACAGCGGGGGGCTACCTAAGCACAGATACGCAGTATTTT
TRBV7-7	-	TRBJ2-2	TRBD2	CASSPTGTSVPGELFF	TGTGCTAGCAGCCCAACCGGGACTAGCGTTCCCGGGGAGCTGTTTTTT
TRBV28	-	TRBJ1-1	-	CASRLRTGSAFF	TGTGCCAGCAGACTCCGGACGGGGTCAGCTTTCTTT
TRBV3-1/TRBV3-2	-	TRBJ1-3	TRBD1	CASSSWTGVNGNTIYF	TGTGCCAGCAGCTCCTGGACAGGGGTGAATGGAAACACCATATATTTT
TRBV10-3	-	TRBJ2-5	-	CATRSGPQETQYF	TGTGCCACCCGTAGCGGACCCCAAGAGACCCAGTACTTC
TRBV5-1	-	TRBJ1-6	-	CASSLESGNSPLHF	TGCGCCAGCAGCTTGGAATCGGGGAATTCACCCCTCCACTTT
TRBV5-5	-	TRBJ2-1	TRBD1	CASSLLDRGYNEQFF	TGTGCCAGCAGCTTGTTGGACAGGGGTTACAATGAGCAGTTCTTC
TRBV6-5	-	TRBJ2-5	-	CASSYLGQKETQYF	TGTGCCAGCAGTTACTTAGGACAGAAAGAGACCCAGTACTTC
TRBV5-1	-	TRBJ1-1	TRBD1	CASRGQGMNTEAFF	TGCGCCAGCAGAGGACAGGGGATGAACACTGAAGCTTTCTTT
TRBV11-2	-	TRBJ1-1	-	CASSLVAGGNTEAFF	TGTGCCAGCAGCTTAGTAGCCGGCGGGAACACTGAAGCTTTCTTT
TRBV12-5	-	TRBJ2-3	TRBD1	CASGLGTGGTDTQYF	TGTGCTAGTGGTTTGGGGACAGGGGGCACAGATACGCAGTATTTT
TRBV2	-	TRBJ2-7	-	CASSDRDEQYF	TGTGCCAGCAGTGACAGGGACGAGCAGTACTTC
TRBV6-5	-	TRBJ1-2	-	CASSPRGPVYYGYTF	TGTGCCAGCAGTCCTCGAGGGCCGGTATACTATGGCTACACCTTC
TRBV28	-	TRBJ1-2	-	CASSTAGVVGYTF	TGTGCCAGCAGTACTGCGGGGGTGGTGGGCTACACCTTC
TRBV4-1	-	TRBJ2-5	TRBD2	CASSHTSGSQETQYF	TGCGCCAGCAGCCACACTAGCGGGAGTCAAGAGACCCAGTACTTC
TRBV5-1	-	TRBJ1-2	-	CASSLEMGRPNYGYTF	TGCGCCAGCAGCTTGGAGATGGGGCGACCCAACTATGGCTACACCTTC
TRBV3-1/TRBV3-2	-	TRBJ2-1	-	CASSQPGRAGLNEQFF	TGTGCCAGCAGCCAACCGGGAAGGGCGGGGCTCAATGAGCAGTTCTTC
TRBV9	-	TRBJ2-1	TRBD2	CASSDGTSGNSEQFF	TGTGCCAGCAGCGACGGGACTAGCGGGAATAGTGAGCAGTTCTTC
TRBV9	-	TRBJ1-1	-	CASSLKGENTEAFF	TGTGCCAGCAGCCTGAAGGGGGAGAACACTGAAGCTTTCTTT
TRBV6-6	-	TRBJ2-7	-	CASSPALQTEDYEQYF	TGTGCCAGCAGTCCCGCCCTCCAGACAGAGGACTACGAGCAGTACTTC
TRBV4-1	once	TRBJ2-3	-	CASSQVLSTDTQYF	TGCGCCAGCAGCCAAGTTCTTAGCACAGATACGCAGTATTTT
TRBV3-1/TRBV3-2	few	TRBJ2-7	-	CASSRTRGEQYF	TGTGCCAGCAGCCGTACGAGAGGCGAGCAGTACTTC
TRBV24-1	-	TRBJ2-7	-	CATSDSRLYEQYF	TGTGCCACCAGTGATTCCCGACTGTACGAGCAGTACTTC
TRBV5-4	-	TRBJ1-2	-	CASSFGGETSPGGYTF	TGTGCCAGCAGCTTTGGGGGGGAGACATCACCGGGCGGCTACACCTTC
TRBV5-1	-	TRBJ1-2	-	CASSLRTTTANYGYTF	TGCGCCAGCAGCTTGAGGACAACTACTGCTAACTATGGCTACACCTTC
TRBV5-1	-	TRBJ1-6	-	CASSLKLDSPLHF	TGCGCCAGCAGCTTGAAACTGGATTCACCCCTCCACTTT
TRBV3-1/TRBV3-2	-	TRBJ2-1	-	CASSQLGSSYNEQFF	TGTGCCAGCAGTCAACTAGGTAGCTCCTACAATGAGCAGTTCTTC
TRBV4-1	-	TRBJ1-5	-	CASSHDNPNQPQHF	TGCGCCAGCAGCCACGACAACCCAAATCAGCCCCAGCATTTT
TRBV28	-	TRBJ1-1	-	CASITGFMNTEAFF	TGTGCCAGTATTACAGGGTTCATGAACACTGAAGCTTTCTTT
TRBV13	-	TRBJ2-5	TRBD2	CASSLDGGGAVETQYF	TGTGCCAGCAGCTTAGACGGCGGGGGGGCCGTAGAGACCCAGTACTTC
TRBV5-6	-	TRBJ2-1	TRBD1	CASSPTGVADEQFF	TGTGCCAGCAGCCCGACAGGGGTGGCGGATGAGCAGTTCTTC
TRBV5-6	-	TRBJ2-7	TRBD1	CASSPGQDEQYF	TGTGCCAGCAGCCCAGGACAGGACGAGCAGTACTTC
TRBV7-9	-	TRBJ2-1	TRBD2	CASSHRPLAAISDEQFF	TGTGCCAGCAGCCACCGCCCGCTAGCGGCCATCTCTGATGAGCAGTTCTTC
TRBV11-3	-	TRBJ2-7	-	CASSLDSGSYEQYF	TGTGCCAGCAGCTTAGATTCGGGCTCCTACGAGCAGTACTTC
TRBV9	-	TRBJ2-7	TRBD1	CASSDADRPYYEQYF	TGTGCCAGCAGCGACGCGGACAGGCCTTACTACGAGCAGTACTTC
TRBV2	-	TRBJ2-1	-	CASRRDNRGGFF	TGTGCCAGCAGGAGGGACAATCGGGGTGGGTTCTTC
TRBV10-1	-	TRBJ2-1	TRBD2	CANRLAGGPSGYNEQFF	TGCGCCAACAGACTAGCGGGGGGGCCTTCGGGGTACAATGAGCAGTTCTTC
TRBV5-1	-	TRBJ2-1	TRBD1	CASSLVGTGSYNEQFF	TGCGCCAGCAGCTTGGTCGGGACAGGGTCTTACAATGAGCAGTTCTTC